This T cell receptor (beta chain) comes out of a study of beta chain features in type 1 diabetes. Overall study findings and caveats: VDJ junctions from patients with type 1 diabetes contained fewer insertions and more deletions. Patients with Type 1 diabetes showed moderately but significantly shorter TCRB CDR3s in all four CD4+ subsets. Small HLA sub-analyses could not settle whether HLA shapes TCRB rearrangement.

The sequenced template was cDNA made from the entire isolated RNA. Libraries were prepared by immunoSEQ multiplex PCR; TCRdb keeps only in-frame clonotypes and omits some of them. The table lists some 47,000 clones, roughly 40% of them singletons. Per the germline V gene, CDR1 is SGHNT and CDR2 is YYREEE (reference sequence). The J segment lost 3 bases and the V segment lost 4 bases, leaving 7 bases of the junction unmatched. The CDR3 extends over 15 amino acids. A single heparinised blood sample, averaging around 120 mL, was obtained per donor. A note on this clone: Its antigen is undetermined.

Specimen: stem cell memory CD4+ T cells from blood. The rearrangement uses TRBV5-4 and TRBJ2-7; TRBD1 matches at 10 bases. The sequence came from a young man with type 1 diabetes. The CDR3 nucleotides are TGTGCCAGCAGCAGCCCCGGGACAGGGGACTACGAGCAGTACTTC. Translated: CASSSPGTGDYEQYF. Together with reference TRBV5-4 and TRBJ2-7, the CDR3 gives the full variable domain: ETGVTQSPTHLIKTRGQQVTLRCSSQSGHNTVSWYQQALGQGPQFIFQYYREEENGRGNFPPRFSGLQFPNYSSELNVNALELDDSALYLCASSSPGTGDYEQYFGPGTRLTVT.